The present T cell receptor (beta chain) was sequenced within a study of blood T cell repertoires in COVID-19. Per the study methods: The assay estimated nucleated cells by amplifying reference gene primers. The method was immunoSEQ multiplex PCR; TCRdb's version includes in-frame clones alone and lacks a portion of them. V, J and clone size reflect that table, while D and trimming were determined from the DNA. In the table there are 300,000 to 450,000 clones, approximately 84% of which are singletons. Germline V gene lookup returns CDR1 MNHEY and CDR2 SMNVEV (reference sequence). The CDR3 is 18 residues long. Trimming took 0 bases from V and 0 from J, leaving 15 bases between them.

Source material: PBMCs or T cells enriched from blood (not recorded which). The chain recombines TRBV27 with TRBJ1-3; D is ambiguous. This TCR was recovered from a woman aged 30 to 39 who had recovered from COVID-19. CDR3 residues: CASSLSHRSDRSGNTIYF. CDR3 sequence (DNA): TGTGCCAGCAGTTTATCCCACCGCAGCGACCGCTCTGGAAACACCATATATTTT.